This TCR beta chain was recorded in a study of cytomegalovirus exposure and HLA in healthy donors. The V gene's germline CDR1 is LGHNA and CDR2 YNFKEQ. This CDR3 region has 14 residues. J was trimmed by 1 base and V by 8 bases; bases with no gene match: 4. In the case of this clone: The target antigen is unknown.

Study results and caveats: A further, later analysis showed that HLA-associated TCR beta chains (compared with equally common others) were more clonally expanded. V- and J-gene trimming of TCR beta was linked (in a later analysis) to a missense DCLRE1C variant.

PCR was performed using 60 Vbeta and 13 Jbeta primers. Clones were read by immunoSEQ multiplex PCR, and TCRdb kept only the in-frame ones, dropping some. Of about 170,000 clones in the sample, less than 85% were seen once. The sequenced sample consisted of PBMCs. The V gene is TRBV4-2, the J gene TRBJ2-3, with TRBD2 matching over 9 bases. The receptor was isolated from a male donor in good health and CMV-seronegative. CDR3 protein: CASSERGGTDTQYF. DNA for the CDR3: TGTGCCAGCTCGGAGCGGGGGGGCACAGATACGCAGTATTTT.